This T cell receptor beta chain was sequenced in a study of blood T cell repertoires in COVID-19. Study-level information: Acute and convalescent COVID-19 samples came from the United States, Italy and Spain. PBMCs, B-cell-depleted T cells, or T cells were the source of the cDNA or gDNA that made up the material.

Clones were sequenced by immunoSEQ multiplex PCR, and TCRdb holds only the in-frame ones, with some missing. The table lists 130,000 to 150,000 clones, around 80% of them singletons. The sequence was collected from a human donor in a cohort sampled during active COVID-19. The specimen was peripheral blood.

The CDR3 region is CASSYSIAGDFQETQYF. CDR3 DNA sequence: TGTGCCAGCAGTTACTCGATCGCGGGGGACTTTCAAGAGACCCAGTACTTC. V gene TRBV6-2 or TRBV6-3 combines with J gene TRBJ2-5; 7 positions match TRBD2. Germline values: CDR1 MNHEY, CDR2 SVGEGT. The CDR3 totals 17 residues. The ends lost 0 bases at V and 2 bases at J; junction bases unmatched: 9.